These 7 T cell receptor beta chains were all obtained from the same sample, sequenced in a study of graft-versus-host responses after intestinal transplantation. Produced via immunoSEQ multiplex PCR; TCRdb's table is partial and in-frame only. The table shows over 85,000 clones, with roughly 95% occurring only once. No antigen has been identified for these receptors. Sample: unstimulated CD8+ T cells sorted from spleen or lymph node cells, taken before intestinal transplant. The receptors were gathered from a human donor who received an intestinal transplant.

The chain combines TRBV13 with TRBJ1-3; D remains unclear. V shed 5 bases and J shed 0 bases, with 11 bases lying between them. Germline CDR1 is PRHDT and CDR2 is FYEKMQ (reference sequence). The CDR3 contains 15 residues. CDR3 sequence (DNA): TGTGCCAGCAGCATGGACGCGGACTCTGGAAACACCATATATTTT. This encodes CASSMDADSGNTIYF. Based on the CDR3 plus reference TRBV13 and TRBJ1-3, the full variable domain is AAGVIQSPRHLIKEKRETATLKCYPIPRHDTVYWYQQGPGQDPQFLISFYEKMQSDKGSIPDRFSAQQFSDYHSELNMSSLELGDSALYFCASSMDADSGNTIYFGEGSWLTVV.

The chain joins TRBV10-3 to TRBJ2-7; no firm D call. Trimming took 1 base from V and 0 from J, leaving 7 bases between them. The CDR3 is 14 residues long. Germline assignment: CDR1 ENHRY and CDR2 SYGVKD. The CDR3 reads CAISELLASYEQYF. CDR3 sequence (DNA): TGTGCCATCAGTGAGTTGCTGGCCTCCTACGAGCAGTACTTC.

The chain carries TRBV11-1 and TRBJ1-3, with unresolved D. Trimming pared 4 bases from V and 0 bases from J, leaving 10 bases between. Germline V gene data show CDR1 as SGHAT and CDR2 as FQDESV (reference sequence). The CDR3 contains 15 residues. CDR3 residues: CASSSKGFSGNTIYF. The CDR3 bases are TGTGCCAGCAGCTCAAAGGGCTTCTCTGGAAACACCATATATTTT. The entire variable domain, with the rest obtained from reference TRBV11-1 and TRBJ1-3, is as follows: EAEVAQSPRYKITEKSQAVAFWCDPISGHATLYWYRQILGQGPELLVQFQDESVVDDSQLPKDRFSAERLKGVDSTLKIQPAELGDSAMYLCASSSKGFSGNTIYFGEGSWLTVV.

The rearrangement links TRBV27 to TRBJ2-1; tentatively, D is TRBD2 (6 bases). Trimming shortened V by 10 bases and J by 8 bases, and 18 bases separated the two germline ends. Per germline, CDR1 MNHEY and CDR2 SMNVEV (reference sequence). The CDR3 is 13 residues long. In nucleotides, the CDR3 is TGTGCCACCTCATCGGGACTCCAGGATGAGCAGTTCTTC. Its translation is CATSSGLQDEQFF.

The chain recombines TRBV27 with TRBJ1-1, with a possible D match to TRBD1 (5 bases). The germline V gene encodes CDR1 MNHEY and CDR2 SMNVEV (reference sequence). Trimming stripped 2 bases from V and 4 bases from J, with 8 bases between. CDR3 length equals 13 residues. The CDR3 region is CASSLGGTTEAFF. The DNA for the CDR3 is TGTGCCAGCAGTTTAGGAGGGACCACTGAAGCTTTCTTT.

The chain joins TRBV29-1 to TRBJ2-1; D is perhaps TRBD1 or TRBD2 (6 bases each). CDR3 length: 16 amino acids. Germline V gene data show CDR1 as SQVTM and CDR2 as ANQGSEA. Trimming left V 3 bases short and J 3 bases short, with 18 bases between. The chain's CDR3 is CSVERGVRGDYNEQFF. CDR3 coding DNA: TGCAGCGTTGAGAGGGGGGTTAGGGGGGACTACAATGAGCAGTTCTTC.

Worth noting for this clone: Other DNA sequences in this sample translate to the same CDR3. The V and J genes are TRBV19 and TRBJ1-1; possible D gene TRBD1, 5 bases. The ends were cut back, 1 base at V and 2 bases at J, with 8 bases in the middle. The CDR3 length is 14 residues. Germline values: CDR1 LNHDA, CDR2 SQIVND (reference sequence). DNA of the CDR3: TGTGCCAGTAGTATAGGCGGGGGTAACACTGAAGCTTTCTTT. Its translation: CASSIGGGNTEAFF. Combining the CDR3 with reference TRBV19 and TRBJ1-1 gives the whole variable domain DGGITQSPKYLFRKEGQNVTLSCEQNLNHDAMYWYRQDPGQGLRLIYYSQIVNDFQKGDIAEGYSVSREKKESFPLTVTSAQKNPTAFYLCASSIGGGNTEAFFGQGTRLTVV.